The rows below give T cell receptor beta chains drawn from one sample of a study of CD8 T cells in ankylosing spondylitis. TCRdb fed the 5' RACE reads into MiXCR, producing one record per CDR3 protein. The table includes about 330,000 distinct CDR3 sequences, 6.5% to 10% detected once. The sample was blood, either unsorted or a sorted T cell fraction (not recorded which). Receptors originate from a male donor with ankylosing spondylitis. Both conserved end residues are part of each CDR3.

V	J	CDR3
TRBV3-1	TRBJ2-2	CASSQADTSGTGELFF
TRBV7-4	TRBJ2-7	CASRGDSLPSYEQYF
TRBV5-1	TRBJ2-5	CASSLGTGPETQYF
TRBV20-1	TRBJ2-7	CSASPTGGSSYEQYF
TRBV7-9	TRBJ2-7	CASSGLRDGHSYEQYF
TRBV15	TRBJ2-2	CATSRELGVPGELFF
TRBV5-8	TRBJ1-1	CASVYIPETHTEAFF
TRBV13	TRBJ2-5	CASTHKPQETQYF
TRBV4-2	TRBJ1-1	CASSQGQTHTEAFF
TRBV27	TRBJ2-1	CASSTQLAGNNEQFF
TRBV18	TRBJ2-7	CASSQPYRDRGHEQYF
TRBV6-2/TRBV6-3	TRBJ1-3	CASSYAGGSDF
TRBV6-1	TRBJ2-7	CASSDLGRANSYEQYF
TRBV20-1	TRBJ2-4	CSARPAAVAKNIQYF
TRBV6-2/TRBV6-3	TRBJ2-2	CASSPMGGELFF
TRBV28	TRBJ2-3	CASSPHGTSGTSTDTQYF
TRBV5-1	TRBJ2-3	CASREGQRELITDTQYF
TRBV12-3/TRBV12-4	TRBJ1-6	CASSSGTHNSPLHF
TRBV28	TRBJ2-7	CASRKRGRSVEQYF
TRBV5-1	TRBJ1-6	CASSPGTENSPLHF
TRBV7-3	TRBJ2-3	CASSSQGGGTDTQYF
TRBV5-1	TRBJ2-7	CASSSLGGSNPQYF
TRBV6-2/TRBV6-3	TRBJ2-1	CASSRPHYDGNEQFF
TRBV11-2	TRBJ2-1	CASSLAPPAQFF
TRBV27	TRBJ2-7	CASRPPGFYEQYF
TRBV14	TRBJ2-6	CASSLKGTGDPGANVLTF
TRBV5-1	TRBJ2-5	CASSFSDRGETQYF
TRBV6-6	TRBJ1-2	CASRPGGYGYTF
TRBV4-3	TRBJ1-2	CASSQSLDRNYGYTF
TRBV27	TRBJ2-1	CASSLWGRRAYNEQFF
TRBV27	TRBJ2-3	CASSFDNTDTQYF
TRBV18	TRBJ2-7	CASSGQQKSYEQYF
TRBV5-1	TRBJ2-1	CASQRQGYNEQFF
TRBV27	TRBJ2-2	CASSFRGFPNTGELFF
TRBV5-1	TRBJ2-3	CASSLEGALSTDTQYF
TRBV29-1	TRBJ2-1	CSVGLLGTGDEQFF
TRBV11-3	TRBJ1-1	CASSLVEGGDTEAFF
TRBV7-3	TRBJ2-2	CASSYLGQGYTGELFF
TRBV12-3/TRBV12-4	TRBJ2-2	CASSLVLSGELFF
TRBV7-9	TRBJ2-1	CASSLVPRQGANEQFF
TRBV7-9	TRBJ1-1	CASSSPTGGTEAFF
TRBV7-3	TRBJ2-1	CASSFREGNEQFF
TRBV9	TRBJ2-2	CASSVVDRAGGELFF
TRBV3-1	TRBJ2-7	CASSQATGIGAYEQYF
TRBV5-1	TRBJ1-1	CASSIERLNTEAFF
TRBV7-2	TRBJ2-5	CASSLDKRQETQYF
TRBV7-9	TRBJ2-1	CASSLVTSVGNEQFF
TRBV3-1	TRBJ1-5	CASSQYKGSNQPQHF
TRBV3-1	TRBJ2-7	CASSQGPDRGVHEQYF
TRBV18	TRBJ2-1	CASRPSLGGSYNEQFF
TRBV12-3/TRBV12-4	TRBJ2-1	CASRITGRNEQFF
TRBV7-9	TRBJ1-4	CASSSGTDNEKLFF
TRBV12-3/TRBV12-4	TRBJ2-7	CASSLDSTYEQYF
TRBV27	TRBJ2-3	CASSTTRFSFTDTQYF
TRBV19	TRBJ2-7	CASSIPGLAGDEQYF
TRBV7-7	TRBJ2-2	CASSAGRALGELFF
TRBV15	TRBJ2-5	CATSRRGGSETQYF
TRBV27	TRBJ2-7	CASEGLAERGTYEQHF
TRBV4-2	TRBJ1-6	CASSQDWVESPLHF